The present TCR beta chain was sequenced within a study of shared clonotypes between healthy human individuals. The study's findings and limits: Sorted-subset sequencing was shown by rarefaction to be incomplete despite large depth.

This clone was counted a single time. Its cognate antigen is unknown. The V end lost 6 bases, the J end lost 3 bases, and 16 bases lay between the germline ends. Per the germline V gene, CDR1 is MDHEN and CDR2 is SYDVKM. The CDR3 sequence is 15 residues long. Sequenced by immunoSEQ multiplex PCR; TCRdb stores in-frame clones only, minus some. Among about 1 million clones listed, 65% to 75% were seen once. The sequence came from a young man in good health. The rearrangement joins TRBV28 to TRBJ2-3, with D possibly TRBD2 on 5 matching bases. Sequencing used memory CD4+ T cells sorted from blood. Subset here: CD45RA-negative fraction. The CDR3 spells CASSTSKRGTDTQYF. The DNA of the CDR3 is TGTGCCAGCAGCACATCAAAACGGGGTACAGATACGCAGTATTTT.